This passage covers 31 T cell receptor beta chains from one sample sequenced in a study of spatial heterogeneity in lung cancer. Findings and limits, study-wide: Tumor mutation counts were tracked by expanded intratumoral alpha and beta TCR counts.

Their specific antigens are unknown. Time point described: sample taken at primary tumor resection. MiXCR, run by TCRdb on the 5' RACE reads, gives a single entry per CDR3 protein. The sample holds approximately 13,000 distinct CDR3 sequences; under 6% are singletons and the top ten take around 25%. Sequencing used lung tumor tissue, obtained at surgery. The receptor source for this set is a male donor with early-stage non-small cell lung cancer.

The sample holds many counts of this clonotype. Since it is a stray read in a library aimed at alpha chains, this beta chain has a size that is not meaningful. This chain joins TRBV28 and TRBJ1-1; D is uncertain. The germline CDR1 and CDR2 sequences are MDHEN and SYDVKM. Trimming took off 7 bases at V and 1 base at J, with 10 bases between the two ends. The CDR3 is 13 amino acids. The CDR3 loop reads CASKATGNTEAFF. Written as DNA, the CDR3 is TGTGCCAGCAAAGCAACTGGGAACACTGAAGCTTTCTTT.

This clonotype was counted ten times or more. This beta chain turned up in a library designed for alpha chains; as an off-target read, its abundance says little. This sequence joins TRBV3-1 and TRBJ2-5; 7 bases fit TRBD1. The junction had 9 bases not matched to a gene; V was cut back by 6 bases and J by 5 bases. Germline V lookup: CDR1 LGHDT, CDR2 YNNKEL (reference sequence). CDR3 length equals 14 residues. The CDR3 DNA sequence: TGTGCCAGCAGTGTCAGGGGGACGGGGGAGACCCAGTACTTC. Translated: CASSVRGTGETQYF.

This clonotype was detected ten times or more. This beta chain lies outside the target of a library built for alpha chains; its clone size means little. The chain combines TRBV5-4 with TRBJ2-3; 12 nucleotides match TRBD2. CDR3 size: 16 residues. V was pared by 0 bases and J by 1 base, with 0 bases of the junction left unmatched. Per the germline V gene, CDR1 is SGHNT and CDR2 is YYREEE (reference sequence). The DNA for the CDR3 is TGTGCCAGCAGCTTGGGGACTAGCGGGGGCACAGATACGCAGTATTTT. Translated: CASSLGTSGGTDTQYF.

This clonotype appeared many times. The library was built for alpha chains, so this beta chain is an off-target read and its size means little. The chain uses TRBV21-1 and TRBJ2-2; TRBD2 is taken as the D call from the table, unchecked against the DNA. TRBV21-1 is designated a pseudogene. This CDR3 comprises 17 residues. The CDR3 spells CASSNGTSRVGTGELFF. CDR3 coding DNA: TGTGCCAGCAGCAACGGGACTAGCAGGGTAGGAACCGGGGAGCTGTTTTTT.

Many counts were recorded for this clonotype. With the library built for alpha chains, this beta chain is off target and its frequency is not meaningful. The rearrangement uses TRBV7-2 and TRBJ1-2; 7 bases line up with TRBD1. V shed 5 bases, J shed 3 bases, and the junction held 6 bases outside the gene matches. The CDR3 covers 14 residues. From germline, CDR1 is SGHTA and CDR2 FQGNSA. The CDR3 nucleotides are TGTGCCAGCAGCCCGGCGGGACAGCACTATGGCTACACCTTC. Translating gives CASSPAGQHYGYTF.

This clonotype occurred a few times. The library was prepared for alpha chains; this beta chain is a stray read, so its frequency means little. The chain joins TRBV5-6 to TRBJ2-3; 8 bases agree with TRBD1. J gave up 7 bases and V 0 bases, and 7 bases lay outside the gene matches. The CDR3 totals 15 residues. Germline values: CDR1 SGHDT, CDR2 YYEEEE. CDR3 nucleotides: TGTGCCAGCAGCTTGGTGACAGGGGAATTAAATACGCAGTATTTT. It encodes CASSLVTGELNTQYF. Based on the CDR3 plus reference TRBV5-6 and TRBJ2-3, the full variable domain is DAGVTQSPTHLIKTRGQQVTLRCSPKSGHDTVSWYQQALGQGPQFIFQYYEEEERQRGNFPDRFSGHQFPNYSSELNVNALLLGDSALYLCASSLVTGELNTQYFGPGTRLTVL.

This clonotype was seen at least ten times. This beta chain is a stray sequence in a library constructed for alpha chains; its clone size is not meaningful. V is TRBV6-5 and J is TRBJ2-7; 10 bases line up with TRBD1. The V gene end was trimmed by 6 bases and the J gene end by 3 bases; junction bases not matched to a gene: 2. The CDR3 totals 13 residues. The V gene's germline CDR1 is MNHEY and CDR2 SVGAGI. The CDR3 loop is CASSRDRGYEQYF. Written as DNA, the CDR3 is TGTGCCAGCAGCCGGGACAGGGGCTACGAGCAGTACTTC.

The sample holds many counts of this clonotype. Because this beta chain is a stray read in a library intended to capture alpha chains, its abundance should not be given much weight. The chain links TRBV2 to TRBJ2-1, with 9 positions matching TRBD1. With V trimmed by 4 bases and J by 4 bases, 5 bases remained unmatched. CDR1 is SNHLY and CDR2 is FYNNEI in the germline V gene. The length of the CDR3 is 15 residues. The CDR3 reads CASSVGDRVYNEQFF. CDR3 nucleotide sequence: TGTGCCAGCAGTGTCGGGGACAGGGTTTACAATGAGCAGTTCTTC.

This clonotype was counted many times. A library made for alpha chains picked up this beta chain off target, so its size means little. The V and J genes are TRBV28 and TRBJ2-1; 12 bases fit TRBD2. Unmatched junction bases numbered 12, after V lost 5 bases and J lost 7 bases. The CDR3 runs to 17 residues. The germline V gene encodes CDR1 MDHEN and CDR2 SYDVKM. In DNA, the CDR3 is TGTGCCAGCAGTACCTCTAGCGGGGGGGCCGGGTTAAATGAGCAGTTCTTC. Translating gives CASSTSSGGAGLNEQFF.

This clonotype was seen at least ten times. This beta chain appears as a stray read in a library generated for alpha chains; its size is not informative. This sequence joins TRBV5-5 and TRBJ2-7, with D perhaps matching TRBD1 (6 bases). Germline V gene sequence: CDR1 SGHKS, CDR2 YYEKEE (reference sequence). Between the trimmed V and J ends, which lost 5 bases and 4 bases, there was a span of 10 bases. The CDR3 runs 12 residues. The CDR3 spells CASSEGVYEQYF. The DNA for the CDR3 is TGTGCCAGCAGTGAGGGGGTTTACGAGCAGTACTTC.

This clonotype was seen at least ten times. This beta chain appears as a stray read in a library generated for alpha chains; its size is not informative. The chain employs TRBV20-1 and TRBJ1-2; D call uncertain. Germline CDR1 DFQATT, CDR2 SNEGSKA (reference sequence). This CDR3 has 13 residues. With 0 bases removed from V and 6 bases from J, the gap between germline ends came to 11 bases. The CDR3: CSAREGGRDGYTF. The CDR3, as DNA: TGCAGTGCTAGAGAAGGAGGGCGGGATGGCTACACCTTC.

This clonotype was recorded at least ten times. This beta chain is a stray read from a library made for alpha chains; its abundance is not meaningful. V usage is TRBV6-5 and J usage is TRBJ2-3, with 7 nucleotides matching TRBD1. The ends lost 5 bases at V and 3 bases at J; junction bases unmatched: 8. This CDR3 has 15 residues. Per the germline V gene, CDR1 is MNHEY and CDR2 is SVGAGI. CDR3: CASSTGTARTDTQYF. In DNA, the CDR3 is TGTGCCAGCAGTACAGGGACAGCAAGAACAGATACGCAGTATTTT.

This clonotype was counted at least ten times. The size of this beta chain means little, since it is a stray read in a library made for alpha chains. The gene calls are TRBV11-3 and TRBJ2-2, with 12 bases that match TRBD1. The CDR3 runs 17 residues. Germline V gives CDR1 SGHNT, CDR2 YENEEA. With 5 bases clipped from V and 6 bases from J, the junction kept 10 bases outside the gene matches. The CDR3 here is CASSRGPGQGAPGELFF. CDR3 nucleotide sequence: TGTGCCAGCAGCCGCGGGCCGGGACAGGGGGCTCCCGGGGAGCTGTTTTTT. The complete variable domain, with remaining parts taken from reference TRBV11-3 and TRBJ2-2, reads EAGVVQSPRYKIIEKKQPVAFWCNPISGHNTLYWYLQNLGQGPELLIRYENEEAVDDSQLPKDRFSAERLKGVDSTLKIQPAELGDSAVYLCASSRGPGQGAPGELFFGEGSRLTVL.

This clonotype was counted a few times. This beta chain slipped into a library made for alpha chains as a stray read, so its size is not meaningful. V and J are TRBV24-1 and TRBJ1-2; no clear D gene. The CDR3 loop spans 14 amino acids. Per germline, CDR1 KGHDR and CDR2 SFDVKD. Deletions cut 10 bases from V and 5 bases from J, with 19 bases between. CDR3 residues: CATQTAAGEYGYTF. The CDR3 DNA sequence: TGTGCCACACAAACGGCAGCCGGGGAATATGGCTACACCTTC.

This clonotype is labeled as medium-sized. Little can be read into the size of this beta chain, an off-target read in a library designed for alpha chains. CDR3 sequence reads: CASSLHLQTQYF. The CDR3 coding sequence is TGTGCCAGCAGTTTACATCTCCAGACCCAGTACTTC. The chain links TRBV28 to TRBJ2-5, with D unclear. The V gene lost 2 bases and the J gene lost 6 bases, with 7 bases spanning the gap. The CDR3 length is 12 residues. Germline CDR1 reads MDHEN; CDR2 reads SYDVKM.

Comment on this clonotype: A much larger clone sits a single nucleotide away, making a read error possible. Since it is a stray read in a library aimed at alpha chains, this beta chain has a size that is not meaningful. The chain is built from TRBV20-1 and TRBJ2-3; D remains unclear. The CDR3 is 14 amino acids. The ends were cut back, 4 bases at V and 3 bases at J, with 14 bases in the middle. Germline assignment: CDR1 DFQATT and CDR2 SNEGSKA (reference sequence). CDR3 protein: CSATKAEPTDTQYF. The CDR3 nucleotides read TGCAGTGCTACAAAGGCAGAACCTACAGATACGCAGTATTTT.

In this sample, this clonotype turned up a few times. This beta chain turned up in a library designed for alpha chains; as an off-target read, its abundance says little. This rearrangement joins TRBV6-5 to TRBJ2-7; 10 nucleotides agree with TRBD1. The V gene's germline CDR1 is MNHEY and CDR2 SVGAGI. After removal of 2 bases from V and 4 bases from J, the junction contained 5 bases not matched to a gene. This CDR3 is 15 amino acids long. The CDR3 nucleotides are TGTGCCAGCAGTTACAGGGGACAGGGGTTATACGAGCAGTACTTC. This encodes CASSYRGQGLYEQYF.

Ten or more counts support this clonotype. A library made for alpha chains picked up this beta chain off target, so its size means little. The chain is built from TRBV7-2 and TRBJ1-2; 9 nucleotides align to TRBD1. Trimming cost V 5 bases and J 7 bases; bases outside gene matches: 17. Germline CDR1 and CDR2: SGHTA and FQGNSA. The CDR3 is made up of 17 amino acids. The CDR3 region has the DNA TGTGCCAGCAGCCCCCCCGGACAGGGGACGCGCCAGTTTGGCTACACCTTC. Its translation: CASSPPGQGTRQFGYTF.

In this sample, this clonotype turned up many times. This beta chain was picked up by a library intended for alpha chains and is off target, so its count carries little meaning. This chain joins TRBV7-2 and TRBJ2-4, with D possibly TRBD2 on 5 matching bases. The V end lost 3 bases, the J end lost 7 bases, and 7 bases lay between the germline ends. The CDR3 spans 12 residues. Germline V gene sequence: CDR1 SGHTA, CDR2 FQGNSA. Here the CDR3 DNA reads TGTGCCAGCAGCTTCATAGCGAACATTCAGTACTTC. Translation: CASSFIANIQYF.

This clonotype was counted a few times. This beta chain is a stray sequence in a library constructed for alpha chains; its clone size is not meaningful. This sequence joins TRBV4-2 and TRBJ2-2; the match to TRBD2 covers 14 bases. The CDR3 spans 16 residues. After removal of 5 bases from V and 7 bases from J, the junction contained 6 bases not matched to a gene. The germline V gene encodes CDR1 LGHNA and CDR2 YNFKEQ. The CDR3: CASSKKGLAGDGELFF. The CDR3 nucleotides are TGTGCCAGCAGCAAAAAGGGACTAGCGGGGGACGGGGAGCTGTTTTTT.

Regarding this clonotype: This beta chain is an unintended read in a library built for alpha chains; its size means little. The CDR3 coding sequence is TGTGCCAGCAGTCGCGGACAGCGCTACGAGCAGTACTTC. Residues: CASSRGQRYEQYF. The chain joins TRBV6-5 to TRBJ2-7, with D possibly matching TRBD1 (6 bases). This CDR3 region has 13 residues. V lost 5 bases, J lost 3 bases, and 11 bases lay in between. Looked up from germline, CDR1 is MNHEY and CDR2 is SVGAGI.

This clonotype appeared many times. This beta chain is a stray read from a library made for alpha chains; its abundance is not meaningful. The gene calls are TRBV20-1 and TRBJ2-1; either TRBD1 or TRBD2 may fit D (7 bases each). Germline V gene lookup returns CDR1 DFQATT and CDR2 SNEGSKA (reference sequence). This CDR3 spans 15 amino acids. V was clipped by 5 bases and J by 6 bases, with 20 bases between them. This CDR3 is CSAGRGGTESNEQFF. The CDR3 DNA sequence: TGCAGTGCTGGTAGGGGGGGGACAGAAAGCAATGAGCAGTTCTTC.

In its sample, this clonotype was seen many times. Because the library targeted alpha chains, this beta chain is an off-target read whose size means little. The V gene is TRBV11-2, the J gene TRBJ2-3; D possibly corresponds to TRBD2 (6 bases). V lost 5 bases to trimming and J lost 0 bases, with 18 bases between them. This CDR3 is 17 amino acids long. Germline values: CDR1 SGHAT, CDR2 FQNNGV. The CDR3 DNA reads as TGTGCCAGCAGCCTCCCCTGGGCGGGGCGTAGCACAGATACGCAGTATTTT. Translation gives CASSLPWAGRSTDTQYF.

This clonotype was detected ten times or more. This beta chain represents an off-target read in a library built for alpha chains; its size is of limited meaning. V gene TRBV14 combines with J gene TRBJ1-1; D remains unclear. The germline V and J ends were trimmed by 5 bases and 1 base, with 14 bases remaining between them. CDR1 SGHDN and CDR2 FVKESK come from the germline V gene. The CDR3 has 15 amino acids. DNA of the CDR3: TGTGCCAGCAGCTCCTACCCCGGCAGGAACACTGAAGCTTTCTTT. It codes for CASSSYPGRNTEAFF.

Relative to its sample, this clonotype is medium-sized. This beta chain represents an off-target read in a library built for alpha chains; its size is of limited meaning. V usage is TRBV19 and J usage is TRBJ1-5, with 9 bases lining up with TRBD1. Germline V lookup: CDR1 LNHDA, CDR2 SQIVND (reference sequence). The CDR3 is made up of 15 amino acids. The V and J ends lost 2 bases and 2 bases, in that order; junction bases with no gene match: 1. The CDR3 sequence: CASSITGGGNQPQHF. Written as DNA, the CDR3 is TGTGCCAGTAGTATAACAGGGGGCGGCAATCAGCCCCAGCATTTT.

Concerning this clonotype: This beta chain is a stray read from a library made for alpha chains; its abundance is not meaningful. The V call is TRBV18, the J call TRBJ1-1; D unresolved. The CDR3 has 19 amino acids. Germline-derived CDR1 and CDR2 are KGHSH and LQKENI. Trimming pared 3 bases from V and 0 bases from J, leaving 23 bases between. CDR3 DNA sequence: TGTGCCAGCTCACCCGTTACCACCGTACAGAAACCATTGAACACTGAAGCTTTCTTT. Amino acid sequence: CASSPVTTVQKPLNTEAFF.

Ten or more counts support this clonotype. The library was designed around alpha chains, so this beta chain is a stray read whose abundance carries little weight. V is TRBV11-2 and J is TRBJ2-1, with a tentative D call TRBD1 (5 bases). Germline V CDR1 and CDR2: SGHAT, FQNNGV. CDR3 size: 14 residues. V was clipped by 2 bases and J by 8 bases, with 13 bases between them. The CDR3 nucleotides are TGTGCCAGCAGCTTATTCCAGGGAAGCGATGAGCAGTTCTTC. Its translation is CASSLFQGSDEQFF.

This clonotype came up many times. The size of this beta chain means little, since it is a stray read in a library made for alpha chains. V and J are TRBV5-4 and TRBJ2-3; D is perhaps TRBD1 (6 bases). There are 17 residues in the CDR3. Trimming took 2 bases from V and 4 from J, leaving 20 bases between them. Germline-derived CDR1 and CDR2 are SGHNT and YYREEE (reference sequence). The CDR3 here is CASSFTGGSRLSDTQYF. The CDR3 bases are TGTGCCAGCAGCTTTACTGGGGGCAGTAGGTTATCAGATACGCAGTATTTT.

This clonotype was picked up many times. The library was designed around alpha chains, so this beta chain is a stray read whose abundance carries little weight. The chain carries TRBV5-1 and TRBJ2-6, with a possible D match to TRBD1 (5 bases). Per germline, CDR1 SGHRS and CDR2 YFSETQ. The CDR3 sequence is 14 residues long. V lost 4 bases and J lost 0, with 5 bases in between. The CDR3 coding sequence is TGCGCCAGCAGCGACAGCTCTGGGGCCAACGTCCTGACTTTC. Translation gives CASSDSSGANVLTF.

This clonotype came up many times. This beta chain is an off-target read within a library intended for alpha chains, so its frequency means little. The rearrangement links TRBV29-1 to TRBJ2-3, with TRBD2 matching over 8 bases. From germline, CDR1 is SQVTM and CDR2 ANQGSEA. This CDR3 comprises 16 residues. Trimming removed 3 bases from V and 0 bases from J; junction bases left unmatched: 8. The CDR3 DNA reads as TGCAGCGTTGATTTTGTGCGGGGGGATAGCACAGATACGCAGTATTTT. Protein product: CSVDFVRGDSTDTQYF.

This clonotype was counted ten times or more. This beta chain is a stray sequence in a library constructed for alpha chains; its clone size is not meaningful. This chain joins TRBV18 and TRBJ2-1; the D is unclear. Trimming took off 3 bases at V and 7 bases at J, with 4 bases between the two ends. Germline loops: CDR1 KGHSH, CDR2 LQKENI. CDR3 length: 11 amino acids. The CDR3 here is CASSPFNEQFF. The CDR3 DNA reads as TGTGCCAGCTCACCTTTTAATGAGCAGTTCTTC. The variable domain in full, completed from reference TRBV18 and TRBJ2-1, reads NAGVMQNPRHLVRRRGQEARLRCSPMKGHSHVYWYRQLPEEGLKFMVYLQKENIIDESGMPKERFSAEFPKEGPSILRIQQVVRGDSAAYFCASSPFNEQFFGPGTRLTVL.